This TCR beta chain stems from a study of T cell responses to AZD1222 COVID-19 vaccine. Study-wide results and caveats: The sample set comprised mostly white British donors with more females, and clonal diversity was possibly underestimated.

With respect to this clone: Its antigen remains unidentified.

This CDR3 region has 15 residues. V dropped 0 bases and J dropped 7; count of bases not matched to a gene: 3. Germline V gene data show CDR1 as SGDLS and CDR2 as YYNGEE. Using immunoSEQ multiplex PCR, the repertoire was profiled, and TCRdb retains in-frame clones only, with some absent. This table holds 150,000 to 200,000 clones, around 90% found once. The sample here was peripheral blood, taken 28 days after the second AZD1222 dose. V usage is TRBV9 and J usage is TRBJ1-6; 8 positions match TRBD1. This TCR derives from an adult who received the AZD1222 COVID-19 vaccine. CDR3 region: CASSVDTGGNSPLHF. CDR3 DNA: TGTGCCAGCAGCGTAGATACAGGGGGAAATTCACCCCTCCACTTT.